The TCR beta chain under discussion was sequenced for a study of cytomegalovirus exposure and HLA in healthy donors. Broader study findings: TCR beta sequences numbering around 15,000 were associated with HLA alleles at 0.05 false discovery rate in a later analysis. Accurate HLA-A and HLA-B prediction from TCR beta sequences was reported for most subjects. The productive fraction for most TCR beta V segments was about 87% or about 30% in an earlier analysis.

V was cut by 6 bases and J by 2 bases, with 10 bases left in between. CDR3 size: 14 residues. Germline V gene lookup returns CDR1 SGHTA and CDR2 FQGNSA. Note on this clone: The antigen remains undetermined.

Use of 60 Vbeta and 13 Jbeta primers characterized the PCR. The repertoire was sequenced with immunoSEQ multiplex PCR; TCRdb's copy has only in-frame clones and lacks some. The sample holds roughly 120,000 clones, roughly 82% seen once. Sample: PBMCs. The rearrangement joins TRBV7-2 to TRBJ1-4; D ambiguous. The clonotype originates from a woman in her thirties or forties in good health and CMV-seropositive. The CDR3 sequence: CASRSSLTNEKLFF. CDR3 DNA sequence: TGTGCCAGCAGGTCGAGTCTGACTAATGAAAAACTGTTTTTT.